Presented here are 25 T cell receptor beta chains from one specimen sequenced in a study of human T cells and chemical hapten exposure. Time point in this sample: patch test 2, 6 weeks after DPC sensitization. The treatment is: therapeutic diphenylcyclopropenone sensitization with weekly scalp DPC. TCRdb re-analysed the RACE reads in MiXCR, keeping a single row per CDR3 protein. Of about 400,000 distinct CDR3 sequences in the sample, around 6% were seen once. The starting material was whole blood, obtained in connection with sensitization to the hapten diphenylcyclopropenone (DPC). These receptors came from a woman aged 18 to 35 with alopecia areata. Some clones in this sample may be carry-over from other donors' samples.

This clonotype was counted only a few times. This chain links TRBV6-5 with TRBJ1-6; D is unresolved. Germline V gives CDR1 MNHEY, CDR2 SVGAGI. This CDR3 region has 14 residues. The CDR3 reads CATNIVAFNSPLHF. CDR3 bases: TGTGCGACTAACATCGTGGCCTTTAATTCACCCCTCCACTTT.

On this clonotype: This may be a read error: a much more frequent sequence differs by one nucleotide. The gene calls are TRBV7-9 and TRBJ1-6; tentative D call: TRBD1 (5 bases). The CDR3 has 15 amino acids. Germline V CDR1 and CDR2: SEHNR, FQNEAQ (reference sequence). Written as DNA, the CDR3 is TGTGCCAACAGCTTATGGCAGGGACCTAATTCACCCCTCCACTTT. It is translated as CANSLWQGPNSPLHF.

J is TRBJ2-3 and V is TRBV5-4, with TRBD2 matching 14 bases. The CDR3 is made up of 16 amino acids. Germline CDR1 is SGHNT and CDR2 is YYREEE (reference sequence). Trimming at V came to 4 bases and at J to 4 bases, leaving 5 bases not matched to a gene. The CDR3 loop is CASSLRLAGGPDTQYF. CDR3 DNA sequence: TGTGCCAGCAGCCTGAGACTAGCGGGGGGGCCAGATACGCAGTATTTT.

This clonotype was detected ten times or more. The chain is built from TRBV7-8 and TRBJ1-1; perhaps TRBD1 as D (5 bases). The CDR3 runs to 16 residues. Germline V gene sequence: CDR1 SGHVS, CDR2 FQNEAQ. With 2 bases removed from V and 0 bases from J, the gap between germline ends came to 13 bases. CDR3 region: CASSLRGPGMNTEAFF. For the CDR3, the DNA is TGTGCCAGCAGCTTAAGAGGGCCAGGGATGAACACTGAAGCTTTCTTT. Combining the CDR3 with reference TRBV7-8 and TRBJ1-1 gives the whole variable domain GAGVSQSPRYKVAKRGQDVALRCDPISGHVSLFWYQQALGQGPEFLTYFQNEAQLDKSGLPSDRFFAERPEGSVSTLKIQRTQQEDSAVYLCASSLRGPGMNTEAFFGQGTRLTVV.

This clonotype was found many times. The chain combines TRBV19 with TRBJ2-1; TRBD1 matches at 9 bases. V trimming: 5 bases; J trimming: 6 bases; junction bases outside the gene matches: 5. This CDR3 spans 14 amino acids. Germline assignment: CDR1 LNHDA and CDR2 SQIVND (reference sequence). CDR3 bases: TGTGCCAGTAGTGCCCGACAGGGGGGCAATGAGCAGTTCTTC. Its protein is CASSARQGGNEQFF. Variable domain in full (rest from reference TRBV19 and TRBJ2-1): DGGITQSPKYLFRKEGQNVTLSCEQNLNHDAMYWYRQDPGQGLRLIYYSQIVNDFQKGDIAEGYSVSREKKESFPLTVTSAQKNPTAFYLCASSARQGGNEQFFGPGTRLTVL.

The sample holds many counts of this clonotype. The chain carries TRBV7-9 and TRBJ2-3; 8 nucleotides match TRBD1. With 3 bases clipped from V and 1 base from J, the junction kept 6 bases outside the gene matches. The CDR3 is 16 amino acids. Germline V gene lookup returns CDR1 SEHNR and CDR2 FQNEAQ (reference sequence). CDR3: CASSFDRGRGTDTQYF. The DNA of the CDR3 is TGTGCCAGCAGCTTTGACAGGGGTCGGGGCACAGATACGCAGTATTTT.

This clonotype appeared many times. The rearrangement links TRBV30 to TRBJ1-1, with 8 nucleotides matching TRBD1. Germline loops: CDR1 GTSNPN, CDR2 SVGIG (reference sequence). Unmatched junction bases numbered 12, after V lost 2 bases and J lost 4 bases. The CDR3 runs to 16 residues. The CDR3: CAWSSRDRLTCTEAFF. CDR3 bases: TGTGCCTGGAGTTCCCGGGACAGGCTAACGTGCACTGAAGCTTTCTTT.

This clonotype was counted ten times or more. The chain is built from TRBV10-3 and TRBJ2-7, with 10 nucleotides matching TRBD1. Losses at the gene ends were 8 bases for V and 4 bases for J; bases not matched to a gene: 8. The CDR3 sequence is 14 residues long. Germline values: CDR1 ENHRY, CDR2 SYGVKD. Here the CDR3 reads CAIGNPGQGYEQYF. The CDR3 DNA reads TGTGCCATCGGAAACCCGGGACAGGGGTACGAGCAGTACTTC.

There are many counts of this clonotype. The rearrangement joins TRBV11-2 to TRBJ1-4; 7 positions match TRBD1. Germline V CDR1 and CDR2: SGHAT, FQNNGV. The CDR3 extends over 16 amino acids. V shed 2 bases and J 3 bases; nucleotides not matched to a gene: 6. CDR3: CASSLPTGYANEKLFF. CDR3 DNA sequence: TGTGCCAGCAGCTTACCGACAGGGTACGCTAATGAAAAACTGTTTTTT. Using reference TRBV11-2 and TRBJ1-4 for the parts outside the CDR3, the full variable domain is EAGVAQSPRYKIIEKRQSVAFWCNPISGHATLYWYQQILGQGPKLLIQFQNNGVVDDSQLPKDRFSAERLKGVDSTLKIQPAKLEDSAVYLCASSLPTGYANEKLFFGSGTQLSVL.

This clonotype was counted a few times. V and J are TRBV10-3 and TRBJ1-2; 8 bases agree with TRBD1. Germline V gene lookup returns CDR1 ENHRY and CDR2 SYGVKD. This CDR3 has 15 residues. After removal of 2 bases from V and 2 bases from J, the junction contained 4 bases not matched to a gene. The CDR3 sequence is CAISEGQGHNYGYTF. CDR3 DNA: TGTGCCATCAGTGAGGGACAGGGCCACAACTATGGCTACACCTTC.

This clonotype came up once. A much larger clone lies a single base off, so this may be a read error. The chain recombines TRBV27 with TRBJ1-4; tentative D call: TRBD1 (6 bases). Germline V gene lookup returns CDR1 MNHEY and CDR2 SMNVEV (reference sequence). Between the trimmed V and J ends, which lost 9 bases and 0 bases, there was a span of 14 bases. The CDR3 is 15 residues long. This CDR3 is CARNLGASTNEKLFF. The CDR3 DNA is TGTGCCAGGAACCTGGGGGCCTCAACTAATGAAAAACTGTTTTTT.

The V gene is TRBV5-1, the J gene TRBJ2-1; D is perhaps TRBD1 (6 bases). Germline lookup yields CDR1 SGHRS and CDR2 YFSETQ. CDR3 size: 14 residues. With 0 bases removed from V and 7 bases from J, the gap between germline ends came to 11 bases. CDR3 sequence: CASSLVMGANEQFF. DNA of the CDR3: TGCGCCAGCAGCTTGGTGATGGGGGCGAATGAGCAGTTCTTC.

The chain couples TRBV7-2 to TRBJ2-1; D not resolved. CDR1 and CDR2 from the germline V gene are SGHTA and FQGNSA. The CDR3 sequence is 14 residues long. V was clipped by 2 bases and J by 8 bases, with 13 bases between them. The CDR3 loop is CASSLLLVSHEQFF. CDR3 nucleotide sequence: TGTGCCAGCAGCTTATTGCTAGTCTCCCATGAGCAGTTCTTC.

This clonotype was seen more than once but under ten times. The chain couples TRBV7-3 to TRBJ1-1; D gene ambiguous. Trimming pared 1 base from V and 8 bases from J, leaving 11 bases between. Germline CDR1 SGHTA, CDR2 FQGTGA. The CDR3 runs to 13 residues. CDR3 bases: TGTGCCAGCAGCTTAATCCACCCCGGGGAAGCTTTCTTT. This translates into CASSLIHPGEAFF.

This clonotype appeared a few times. The J gene is TRBJ2-5, the V gene TRBV7-6; no clear D gene. Per germline, CDR1 SGHVS and CDR2 FNYEAQ. V shed 6 bases and J shed 5 bases, with 13 bases lying between them. This CDR3 is built from 13 residues. Here the CDR3 reads CASSSNRRETQYF. The CDR3 DNA reads TGTGCCAGCAGTTCGAACCGGCGGGAGACCCAGTACTTC.

This clonotype was detected only a few times. CDR3 sequence (DNA): TGTGCCAGCAACCGAGAAGGCAAAAACATTCAGTACTTC. It specifies CASNREGKNIQYF. V gene TRBV6-6 combines with J gene TRBJ2-4; D not certain. The CDR3 length is 13 residues. Trimming shortened V by 7 bases and J by 3 bases, and 10 bases separated the two germline ends. Germline lookup yields CDR1 MNHNY and CDR2 SVGAGI (reference sequence).

This clonotype has only a few counts. This chain connects TRBV7-9 to TRBJ2-7; a possible D gene is TRBD1 (5 bases). From germline, CDR1 is SEHNR and CDR2 FQNEAQ (reference sequence). The V end lost 3 bases, the J end lost 2 bases, and 8 bases lay between the germline ends. This CDR3 region has 13 residues. The CDR3 reads CASSFAGPYEQYF. CDR3 coding DNA: TGTGCCAGCAGCTTTGCAGGGCCCTACGAGCAGTACTTC.

Many counts were recorded for this clonotype. This sequence joins TRBV29-1 and TRBJ1-2, with TRBD1 matching 8 bases. Germline trimming cut 0 bases from V and 7 bases from J; bases unmatched to any gene: 13. Germline CDR1 SQVTM, CDR2 ANQGSEA. The CDR3 loop spans 16 amino acids. As DNA, the CDR3 is TGCAGCGTTGAAGATCGATTACACGGACAGGGAGTTGGCTACACCTTC. Its translation: CSVEDRLHGQGVGYTF.

This chain links TRBV6-1 with TRBJ1-5, with D uncertain. CDR1 MNHNS and CDR2 SASEGT come from the germline V gene. Trimming stripped 8 bases from V and 2 bases from J, with 22 bases between. CDR3 length: 17 residues. CDR3 DNA: TGTGCCAGCTCCCCCCCTACTACCAACTATGGCAATCAGCCCCAGCATTTT. It yields the protein CASSPPTTNYGNQPQHF.

There are many counts of this clonotype. The chain combines TRBV7-3 with TRBJ2-4, with D unresolved. The CDR3 spans 17 residues. V lost 6 bases, J lost 1 base, and 19 bases lay in between. Germline CDR1 is SGHTA and CDR2 is FQGTGA. The CDR3 coding sequence is TGTGCCAGCAGAGGAGTGGTAGAAAAGCTGGCCAAAAACATTCAGTACTTC. Translation: CASRGVVEKLAKNIQYF.

The sample holds one count of this clonotype. This sequence joins TRBV11-2 and TRBJ1-1, with a possible D match to TRBD1 (6 bases). The CDR3 loop spans 14 amino acids. Between the trimmed V and J ends, which lost 8 bases and 4 bases, there was a span of 17 bases. Germline-derived CDR1 and CDR2 are SGHAT and FQNNGV. The CDR3 spells CASSFEGVFTEAFF. In nucleotides, the CDR3 is TGTGCCAGCTCTTTTGAGGGGGTGTTCACTGAAGCTTTCTTT.

This clonotype was detected ten times or more. The rearrangement uses TRBV29-1 and TRBJ2-1, with D possibly called TRBD1 or TRBD2 (5 bases each). With 3 bases removed from V and 2 bases from J, the gap between germline ends came to 8 bases. Per germline, CDR1 SQVTM and CDR2 ANQGSEA. This CDR3 spans 13 amino acids. This CDR3 is CSVESGPYNEQFF. CDR3 DNA: TGCAGCGTTGAGTCGGGACCCTACAATGAGCAGTTCTTC.

This clonotype has more than one count but fewer than ten. The rearrangement joins TRBV12-3 or TRBV12-4 to TRBJ2-7; D may be TRBD2 (5 bases). V lost 1 base and J lost 4, with 17 bases in between. The CDR3 is 16 residues long. CDR3 sequence: CASSLGEARARYEQYF. For the CDR3, the DNA is TGTGCCAGCAGTTTAGGTGAAGCGCGGGCGAGATACGAGCAGTACTTC.

The chain's CDR3 is CASSPRASGGYEQYF. Written as DNA, the CDR3 is TGTGCCAGCAGCCCTCGGGCTAGCGGGGGTTACGAGCAGTACTTC. The V call is TRBV3-1, the J call TRBJ2-7; TRBD2 matches at 10 bases. CDR1 and CDR2 (germline): LGHDT, YNNKEL (reference sequence). This CDR3 has 15 residues. V shed 4 bases, J shed 4 bases, and the junction held 7 bases outside the gene matches.

The V gene is TRBV19, the J gene TRBJ2-3; D unclear. The CDR3 totals 11 residues. The germline V gene has CDR1 LNHDA and CDR2 SQIVND (reference sequence). The V end was cut by 4 bases, the J end by 7 bases, with 6 bases between. This CDR3 reads CASSTSHTQYF. CDR3 nucleotide sequence: TGTGCCAGTAGTACCTCTCATACGCAGTATTTT.